This paragraph reports one T cell receptor beta chain. Its target is not known. Sample treatment: roughly 10-day PBMC culture with coronavirus spike peptide pools or control peptides (ViraFEST assay). The data belong to a study of vaccination and CD4 T cells after COVID-19. About the research overall: In culture, cells were exposed to overlapping spike peptides from SARS-CoV-2, HCoV-NL63, HCoV-OC43 and HCoV-229E.

The length of the CDR3 is 15 residues. CD4+ T cells that had been cultured provided DNA sequenced with the Oncomine TCR Beta short-read assay. TCRdb passed the PCR reads through MiXCR, listing each CDR3 protein once. The sample shows 9,500 to 15,000 distinct CDR3 sequences, around half of them seen only once. This chain links TRBV21-1 with TRBJ1-5; the D call of TRBD1 is as the table states it, not checked on the DNA. TRBV21-1 is assigned pseudogene status. Specimen: cultured CD4+ T cells from blood, collected after SARS-CoV-2 vaccination. The clonotype was recovered from a human donor with COVID-19. CDR3 residues: CAGQSAGGPNQPQHF. The CDR3 nucleotides are TGTGCCGGTCAATCTGCGGGGGGTCCCAATCAGCCCCAGCATTTT.